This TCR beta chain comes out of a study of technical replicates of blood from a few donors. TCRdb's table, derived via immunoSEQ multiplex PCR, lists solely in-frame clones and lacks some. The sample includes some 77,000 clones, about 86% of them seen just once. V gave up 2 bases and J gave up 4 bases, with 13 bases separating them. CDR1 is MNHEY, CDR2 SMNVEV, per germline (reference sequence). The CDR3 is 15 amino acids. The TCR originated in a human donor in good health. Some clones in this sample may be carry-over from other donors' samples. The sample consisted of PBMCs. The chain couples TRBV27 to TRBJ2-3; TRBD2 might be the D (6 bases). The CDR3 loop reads CASSLTGGLADTQYF. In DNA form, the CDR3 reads TGTGCCAGCAGTTTAACCGGGGGACTCGCAGATACGCAGTATTTT.